This T cell receptor (beta chain) was recorded in a study of blood T cell repertoires in COVID-19. Sequenced by immunoSEQ multiplex PCR; TCRdb stores in-frame clones only, minus some. The sample lists more than 200,000 clones, about four fifths seen once, with around 8.9% in the top ten. Germline loops: CDR1 DFQATT, CDR2 SNEGSKA (reference sequence). V was pared by 3 bases and J by 4 bases, with 18 bases between. This CDR3 has 16 residues. The TCR originated in a man older than 75 with acute or convalescent COVID-19. Sequencing input: peripheral blood. The rearrangement uses TRBV20-1 and TRBJ2-2; D possibly corresponds to TRBD1 (5 bases). The CDR3 here is CSASTRGSVGTGELFF. The CDR3 DNA sequence: TGCAGTGCTAGTACAAGGGGCAGCGTGGGCACCGGGGAGCTGTTTTTT.